This T cell receptor beta chain appears in the sequencing data of a study of cytomegalovirus exposure and HLA in healthy donors (dated by TCRdb to 2016 to 2017). Broadly, across the study: In an earlier analysis of approximately 640 of the donors, 276 Gb of sequence data and some 100 million unique TCR beta sequences from 180 million or so T cells were reported. Roughly 300 gigabases of sequencing data and tens of millions of unique TCR sequences were included in an early release covering over 600 HLA-typed donors. Of the approximately 400 genotyped donors, 81% fell in the genetic ancestry cluster associated with self-reported Caucasian donors. The aim of the study was to test whether cataloging public T cell receptors could identify signatures of past pathogen exposure. The study profiled the T cell repertoires of 550 to 700 subjects by immunosequencing and related them to cytomegalovirus serostatus. In addition to the first cohort of 666 subjects, a separate validation cohort of 120 different subjects was used. The study combined high-throughput TCR immunosequencing, statistical association of individual TCRs with disease status, and machine learning to predict cytomegalovirus infection status. A later analysis re-analyzed previously published TCR beta repertoires from 666 donors and added high-resolution HLA genotyping to study TCR occurrence patterns. The later analysis used no new phenotypic data to find candidate immune exposures, relying instead on TCR beta sequences and their occurrence across donors. To decide whether each TCR beta V gene segment behaved as functional or pseudogenic, an earlier analysis of some 600 of the donors relied on high-throughput TCR beta sequencing. Alongside the repertoire data, information on donor age, sex, ethnicity and CMV serostatus was compiled. A later genetic analysis used genome-wide SNP genotypes for about three fifths of the 666 donors, treating that subset as a discovery cohort. All discovery cohort repertoires had been generated using a single sequencing platform. Both class I and class II loci were covered by HLA typing, at four-digit resolution. The number of donors typed differed by locus, with roughly 629-640 for A, B, C, DRB1 and DQB1, more than 500 for DQA1, 600 to 610 for DPA1, and 472 for DPB1. Several DR-DQ haplotypes were handled as single units for association and clustering, since linkage in the cohort was strong. Across 300 to 400 genotyped donors of the cohort, an average of about 200,000 unique TCR beta nucleotide sequences per donor were sequenced, and roughly a sixth of those sequences were non-productive. What the research found in general, with its limitations: Across donors, most TCR sequences were observed very rarely, whereas some public TCRs were present in many individuals. A cluster of highly shared sequence variants was judged likely to represent a technical artifact of the sequencing pipeline. For the cohort, immune exposure information was limited to CMV serostatus. An earlier analysis of approximately 500 of the donors showed that most TCR beta V segments appeared in productive rearrangements either about 87% or about 30% of the time, which broadly matched IMGT annotations. According to a later analysis, TCR association rates differed among HLA loci, with DRB1 alleles showing the most associated TCRs and HLA-C alleles showing the fewest. The presence/absence analyses assumed that sequencing depth was roughly uniform across donors, and that assumption may not be true. In vitro tests confirmed that a few of the cytomegalovirus-associated TCR beta chains recognize cytomegalovirus antigens. Only TCR beta chains were sequenced in this cohort, and the absence of alpha or paired-chain data limited detectable features. According to a later genetic analysis, donors in an Asian-associated ancestry cluster had fewer N-insertions in productive TCRs than the approximately 610-donor mean. In a later analysis, HLA-associated TCR beta chains showed more clonal expansion and lower generation probabilities than non-associated chains that were equally common. Because HLA typing was unavailable for some donors at each locus, only the typed subset was used in association tests. In both the original and validation cohorts, the classifier was reported to diagnose cytomegalovirus status with high specificity and sensitivity. Several of the top co-occurrence clusters appeared to be linked to parvovirus B19, influenza, CMV and Epstein-Barr virus, according to a later analysis. Correlated functional status among segregating V segments might reflect linkage disequilibrium, but an unknown experimental factor could not be ruled out. When HLA alleles, especially DR and DQ, strongly co-occurred, TCR associations were difficult to assign to individual alleles. A further reported finding was that TCR beta sequences accurately predicted the HLA-A and HLA-B alleles for most subjects in the first cohort. In a later analysis, 16,951 TCR beta sequences were associated with specific HLA alleles at a false discovery rate of 0.05. The authors suggested that the approach could potentially be extended to other disease states and immunological phenotypes. A total of fewer than 200 TCR beta chains were listed by the study as associated with cytomegalovirus. Because counts were too low, about 17 rarely observed V segments, including chromosome 9 orphons, were excluded from the earlier analysis of around 640 of the donors. According to a later analysis, most CMV-associated TCR beta chains appeared to be HLA-restricted, and the HLA associations seemed to be driven largely by CMV exposure. V-gene and J-gene trimming of TCR beta chains was associated with a missense DCLRE1C variant in a later genetic analysis, and the association was replicated in an independent cohort.

Remarks on this clone: No antigen is known for it.

The receptor library was made with the immunoSEQ multiplex PCR assay. For the multiplex PCR, a mixture combining 60 forward primers for TCR Vbeta segments and 13 reverse primers for TCR Jbeta segments was used. Amplification of the CDR3 region of rearranged TCR beta genes was performed with a multiplex PCR assay on genomic DNA. The Illumina HiSeq System was used to sequence the amplified TCR beta libraries as 87-base-pair reads. Per the authors' processing: Across the 500 to 700 repertoires, a later analysis counted around 80 million unique TCR beta chains, 9 million to 14 million of which were shared by at least two donors. A nearest-neighbor algorithm error-corrected the raw reads and collapsed the reads into unique sequences, merging closely related sequences to remove PCR and sequencing errors. CDR3 sequences were aligned to IMGT reference sequences to assign V, D and J gene segments. For a sequence to be retained, a match of at least six nucleotides was required to both a V gene segment and a J gene segment. A rearrangement counted as productive if the CDR3 had no stop codons and remained in frame with V and J, and every other rearrangement counted as non-productive. Following IMGT convention, CDR3 was defined as the stretch from the second conserved V-encoded cysteine to the conserved J-encoded phenylalanine. Sequences without an unambiguous match to a single V gene segment were excluded from the earlier analysis of approximately 600 of the donors. In an earlier analysis of about 590 of the donors, a V segment was called functional when productive rearrangements were above 56.7%, and segregating when the standard deviation between donors exceeded 5%. A statistical classification framework was built for diagnosing cytomegalovirus status from the catalog of TCR beta chain sequences. In a later analysis, TCR nucleotide sequences were compared against IMGT/GENE-DB human TR gene sequences so that V and J genes could be assigned. In a later analysis, CDR3 sequences and most-parsimonious VDJ recombination scenarios were assigned using the TCRdist pipeline. In a later analysis, each TCR beta chain was defined by its CDR3 amino acid sequence together with its V-gene family, and reads without a unique V-gene family were excluded. As a way to deal with suspected cross-contamination and a sequencing artifact, a later analysis dropped approximately 590 nucleotide sequences that were highly shared and had low generation probability. In a later analysis, a clonal expansion index was calculated for each public chain from normalized within-repertoire ranks of inferred template counts. Generation probabilities in a later analysis came from a VDJ recombination model fitted to out-of-frame rearrangements, and those results were checked against IGoR. Hypergeometric tests were used in a later analysis to score TCR-TCR, TCR-HLA and TCR-CMV co-occurrence, with a repertoire-size bias correction applied to the TCR pairs. A later analysis estimated false discovery rates by permuting HLA or CMV assignments 20 times. In a later analysis, co-occurring TCRs were grouped using DBSCAN, with TCRdist sequence similarity added in when clustering inside HLA-allele-positive subsets. For co-occurrence clustering, repertoires with fewer than 30,000 or more than 120,000 public chains were excluded, along with a handful of repertoires with anomalous nucleotide sharing. TCRdb took over this immuneACCESS table, retaining in-frame rearrangements with V and J assigned. Such tables are incomplete; in checked studies, under half of the missing clones stem from an unresolved V gene, and the remainder is unexplained. Clonal size and the V and J genes are those of that table, whereas D and trimming came from the DNA. The record for this sample contains about 150,000 clones. Roughly 2% of the sample rests with the top ten.

In total, about 650 healthy bone marrow donors made up the cohort. All cohort members were sampled while nominally healthy, although unrecorded immune exposures were likely present. The donor tested CMV seronegative, placing the donor among the 350 or so seronegative members of the cohort. Every donor gave a peripheral blood sample, and the peripheral blood mononuclear cells from that sample were used for TCR beta sequencing. The Qiagen DNeasy Blood Extraction Kit was used to extract genomic DNA from the blood cell samples. This clonotype was sampled from a man aged 25 to 45 in good health and CMV-seronegative. Specimen: PBMCs.

For the CDR3, the sequence is CASSLYANTGELFF. The nucleotides are TGTGCCAGCAGCTTATATGCGAACACCGGGGAGCTGTTTTTT. The rearrangement combines TRBV7-9 with TRBJ2-2, with the D segment identity uncertain. Inclusive of the bounding cysteine and phenylalanine, the CDR3 is 14 residues long. The sequence is cut down to CDR3 DNA, 42 bases in frame from base 1. From the germline V gene (reference sequence), CDR1 is SEHNR and CDR2 is FQNEAQ. Deletion took 2 bases off V and 0 bases off J, with a span of 4 bases between the germline ends.